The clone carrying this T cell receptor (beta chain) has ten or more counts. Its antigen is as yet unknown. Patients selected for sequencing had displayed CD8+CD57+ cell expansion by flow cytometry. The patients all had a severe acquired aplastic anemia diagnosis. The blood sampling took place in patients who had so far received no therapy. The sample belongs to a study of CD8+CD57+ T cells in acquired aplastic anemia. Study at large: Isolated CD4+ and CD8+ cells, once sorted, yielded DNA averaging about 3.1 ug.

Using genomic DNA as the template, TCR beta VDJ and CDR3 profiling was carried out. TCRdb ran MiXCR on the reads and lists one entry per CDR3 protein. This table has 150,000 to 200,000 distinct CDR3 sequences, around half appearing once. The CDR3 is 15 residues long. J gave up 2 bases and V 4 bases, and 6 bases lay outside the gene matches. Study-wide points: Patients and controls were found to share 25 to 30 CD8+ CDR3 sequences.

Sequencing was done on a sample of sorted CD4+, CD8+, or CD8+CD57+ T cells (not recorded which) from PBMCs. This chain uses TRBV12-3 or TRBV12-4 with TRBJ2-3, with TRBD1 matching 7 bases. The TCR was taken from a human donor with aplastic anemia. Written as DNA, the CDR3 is TGTGCCAGCAGTTCTAAAGGGACAGTCACAGATACGCAGTATTTT. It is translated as CASSSKGTVTDTQYF.